Shown below are 22 T cell receptor beta chains from a single sample sequenced in a study of blood T cell repertoires in COVID-19. Assay: immunoSEQ multiplex PCR; the TCRdb copy retains only in-frame clones and omits some. The data contain almost 250,000 clones, around nine tenths of them seen just once; the ten biggest clones take up around 1.5%. The specimen sequenced was peripheral blood. These TCRs come from a woman aged 55 to 70 who had recovered from COVID-19.

This clone was recorded only once. The genes are TRBV7-2 and TRBJ2-7, with unresolved D. The CDR3 sequence is 16 residues long. The V gene lost 3 bases and the J gene lost 2 bases, with 17 bases spanning the gap. The V gene's germline CDR1 is SGHTA and CDR2 FQGNSA. This CDR3 is CASSFEPTVPTYEQYF. The DNA for the CDR3 is TGTGCCAGCAGCTTTGAACCAACAGTCCCTACCTACGAGCAGTACTTC.

The V call is TRBV5-1, the J call TRBJ2-3; D is perhaps TRBD2 (6 bases). This CDR3 is 16 amino acids long. With 0 bases removed from V and 2 bases from J, the gap between germline ends came to 13 bases. Germline CDR1 and CDR2: SGHRS and YFSETQ. CDR3 sequence (DNA): TGCGCCAGCAGCTTGGCCGCTAGCGTCAACACAGATACGCAGTATTTT. Its translation: CASSLAASVNTDTQYF.

This chain links TRBV7-3 with TRBJ2-5; 13 bases line up with TRBD2. Germline-derived CDR1 and CDR2 are SGHTA and FQGTGA. CDR3 length: 17 residues. The trim removed 0 bases at V and 2 bases at J, leaving 3 bases unmatched. The CDR3 spells CASSLTGTSGTQETQYF. As DNA, the CDR3 is TGTGCCAGCAGCTTAACCGGGACTAGCGGGACGCAAGAGACCCAGTACTTC.

This chain connects TRBV2 to TRBJ1-4, with D possibly matching TRBD1 (5 bases). CDR3 length: 14 amino acids. Germline CDR1 and CDR2: SNHLY and FYNNEI. Trimming removed 8 bases at V and 8 bases at J, with 18 bases between. The CDR3 DNA reads TGTGCCAGCGGCGGTCGGCAGGGCAGCGAAAAACTGTTTTTT. This sequence encodes CASGGRQGSEKLFF. Based on the CDR3 plus reference TRBV2 and TRBJ1-4, the full variable domain is EPEVTQTPSHQVTQMGQEVILRCVPISNHLYFYWYRQILGQKVEFLVSFYNNEISEKSEIFDDQFSVERPDGSNFTLKIRSTKLEDSAMYFCASGGRQGSEKLFFGSGTQLSVL.

CDR3 sequence reads: CATSRGTGNTGELFF. CDR3 nucleotide sequence: TGTGCCACCAGCAGGGGGACAGGGAACACCGGGGAGCTGTTTTTT. V usage is TRBV15 and J usage is TRBJ2-2; 8 bases fit TRBD1. The CDR3 runs to 15 residues. V shed 3 bases and J 1 base; nucleotides not matched to a gene: 1. Germline loops: CDR1 LNHNV, CDR2 YYDKDF (reference sequence).

In the case of this clone: At one of its ends the junction is not consistent with the germline gene, which may arise from a read error. The J gene is TRBJ1-1, the V gene TRBV6-5; D gene uncertain. The CDR3 consists of 14 residues. The V gene's germline CDR1 is MNHEY and CDR2 SVGAGI. The DNA for the CDR3 is TGTGCCAGCAGTTACTCCGGGGATCGCACTGGAGCTTTCTTT. Residues: CASSYSGDRTGAFF.

The V call is TRBV5-1, the J call TRBJ1-1, with 9 bases lining up with TRBD1. J was trimmed by 4 bases and V by 3 bases; bases with no gene match: 4. The germline CDR1 and CDR2 sequences are SGHRS and YFSETQ. The CDR3 contains 14 residues. This CDR3 is CASSSPTGGTEAFF. The CDR3 DNA sequence: TGCGCCAGCAGCTCACCGACAGGGGGCACTGAAGCTTTCTTT.

The V gene is TRBV6-2 or TRBV6-3, the J gene TRBJ1-2; 7 bases line up with TRBD1. This CDR3 region has 15 residues. The V gene's germline CDR1 is MNHEY and CDR2 SVGEGT. With 5 bases clipped from V and 7 bases from J, the junction kept 13 bases outside the gene matches. Written as DNA, the CDR3 is TGTGCCAGCAGTCTACCCTACAGGGGACGGGGTGGCTACACCTTC. Translation: CASSLPYRGRGGYTF.

The chain couples TRBV3-1 (or the pseudogene TRBV3-2) to TRBJ1-1; possibly TRBD1 for D (6 bases). There are 16 residues in the CDR3. Deletions cut 1 base from V and 1 base from J, with 13 bases between. Looked up from germline, CDR1 is LGHDT and CDR2 is YNNKEL (reference sequence). The CDR3 spells CASSQGFGGPNTEAFF. In DNA form, the CDR3 reads TGTGCCAGCAGCCAAGGATTCGGGGGGCCGAACACTGAAGCTTTCTTT.

CDR3 sequence reads: CASSLDPPGTGLETQYF. CDR3 coding DNA: TGTGCCAGCAGCTTAGACCCCCCCGGGACAGGGCTCGAGACCCAGTACTTC. The chain employs TRBV11-2 and TRBJ2-5, with 9 bases matching TRBD1. CDR1 is SGHAT, CDR2 FQNNGV, per germline. V was pared by 0 bases and J by 5 bases, with 10 bases of the junction left unmatched. The CDR3 is made up of 17 amino acids.

The CDR3 sequence: CASSQGDRPYEQYF. The CDR3 DNA reads as TGCGCCAGCAGCCAAGGAGACAGACCCTACGAGCAGTACTTC. This sequence joins TRBV4-1 and TRBJ2-7; possible D gene TRBD1, 5 bases. This CDR3 is 14 amino acids long. V was trimmed by 1 base and J by 2 bases, leaving 9 bases between them. Germline V CDR1 and CDR2: MGHRA, YSYEKL.

CDR3 sequence (DNA): TGTGCCAGCAGCCTATCCGGGACTAGCGGTGCAGATACGCAGTATTTT. Its protein product is CASSLSGTSGADTQYF. The chain couples TRBV27 to TRBJ2-3; 11 positions match TRBD2. The V gene end was trimmed by 6 bases and the J gene end by 4 bases; junction bases not matched to a gene: 9. The CDR3 has 16 residues. Germline CDR1 MNHEY, CDR2 SMNVEV (reference sequence).

This clone was counted a single time. The chain carries TRBV12-5 and TRBJ2-3, with 11 bases fitting TRBD1. V was clipped by 5 bases and J by 4 bases; unmatched bases: 8. This CDR3 spans 16 amino acids. Germline V CDR1 and CDR2: LGHNT, FRNRAP. CDR3 nucleotides: TGTGCTAGTGGTCGGGGGACAGGGGGTTTCCCAGATACGCAGTATTTT. Encoded protein: CASGRGTGGFPDTQYF.

V gene TRBV10-3 combines with J gene TRBJ1-4; 8 bases map to TRBD1. The CDR3 has 13 amino acids. Losses at the gene ends were 4 bases for V and 16 bases for J; bases not matched to a gene: 11. Germline CDR1 and CDR2: ENHRY and SYGVKD. DNA for the CDR3: TGTGCCATCAGTGCCGACAGGGGAGCTTCGAGGTTTTTT. As protein: CAISADRGASRFF.

The chain employs TRBV28 and TRBJ1-3; D is ambiguous. Germline values: CDR1 MDHEN, CDR2 SYDVKM. The CDR3 consists of 14 residues. Trimming pared 4 bases from V and 9 bases from J, leaving 16 bases between. The CDR3 reads CASSSWRPGGTIYF. The CDR3 bases are TGTGCCAGCAGTTCCTGGAGGCCCGGCGGCACCATATATTTT.

The chain carries TRBV7-3 and TRBJ1-5; D might be TRBD1 (5 bases). With 5 bases removed from V and 4 bases from J, the gap between germline ends came to 15 bases. Germline CDR1 reads SGHTA; CDR2 reads FQGTGA. This CDR3 spans 15 amino acids. Here the CDR3 DNA reads TGTGCCAGCAGCCTAGGGGTCCTAGAAAATCAGCCCCAGCATTTT. Protein product: CASSLGVLENQPQHF.

The J gene is TRBJ2-5, the V gene TRBV4-1, with 9 bases identical to TRBD2. The CDR3 covers 17 residues. The trim removed 3 bases at V and 3 bases at J, leaving 11 bases unmatched. Germline values: CDR1 MGHRA, CDR2 YSYEKL. The CDR3 coding sequence is TGCGCCAGCAGCCACAAGGCCGGGGCTAGCGGGGAAGAGACCCAGTACTTC. This encodes CASSHKAGASGEETQYF.

This sequence joins TRBV5-4 and TRBJ2-5; TRBD2 matches at 8 bases. Per the germline V gene, CDR1 is SGHNT and CDR2 is YYREEE (reference sequence). J was trimmed by 4 bases and V by 5 bases; bases with no gene match: 10. CDR3 length: 15 residues. The CDR3 nucleotides read TGTGCCAGCAGTCTCCGGGACGGGGGGGCAGAGACCCAGTACTTC. This translates into CASSLRDGGAETQYF.

This chain links TRBV2 with TRBJ1-5; possible D gene TRBD1, 5 bases. Trimming cost V 4 bases and J 3 bases, with 10 bases left between them. CDR3 size: 14 residues. Germline V gives CDR1 SNHLY, CDR2 FYNNEI. CDR3 DNA: TGTGCCAGCAGTGCCGACAGAAACAATCAGCCCCAGCATTTT. Translation: CASSADRNNQPQHF.

The chain recombines TRBV20-1 with TRBJ1-1; TRBD1 is a possible D gene (6 bases). The CDR3 consists of 11 residues. Trimming shortened V by 8 bases and J by 9 bases, and 16 bases separated the two germline ends. Germline V lookup: CDR1 DFQATT, CDR2 SNEGSKA (reference sequence). The CDR3 nucleotides read TGCAGTTTCATGATGACAGGAAAAGCTTTCTTT. Its protein product is CSFMMTGKAFF.

The chain couples TRBV7-3 to TRBJ2-6, with unresolved D. Germline CDR1 reads SGHTA; CDR2 reads FQGTGA. The CDR3 spans 14 residues. Trimming shortened V by 5 bases and J by 2 bases, and 7 bases separated the two germline ends. The CDR3: CASSATAGANVLTF. CDR3 nucleotide sequence: TGTGCCAGCAGCGCGACTGCTGGGGCCAACGTCCTGACTTTC.

DNA for the CDR3: TGCAGCGTTGAGGGGGGGGCGACCTACGAGCAGTACTTC. Translated: CSVEGGATYEQYF. The chain uses TRBV29-1 and TRBJ2-7, with D maybe TRBD2 (7 bases). V gave up 3 bases and J gave up 2 bases, with 11 bases separating them. The germline V gene has CDR1 SQVTM and CDR2 ANQGSEA. The CDR3 runs to 13 residues.